One and the same sample provided the 5 T cell receptor beta chains below, sequenced in a study of cytomegalovirus exposure and HLA in healthy donors. Method: immunoSEQ multiplex PCR; TCRdb's copy keeps in-frame clones and lacks some. Of more than 95,000 clones in the sample, 89% were seen once. Sequencing input: PBMCs. Receptors originate from a woman aged 18-35 years in good health and CMV-seronegative.

This chain joins TRBV5-1 and TRBJ1-2; a weak D match, TRBD1 (6 bases). The CDR3 sequence is 15 residues long. From germline, CDR1 is SGHRS and CDR2 YFSETQ. Trimming took 3 bases from V and 6 from J, leaving 18 bases between them. Here the CDR3 DNA reads TGCGCCAGCAGCTCCGGGACAAGGGTTACCCATGGCTACACCTTC. It encodes CASSSGTRVTHGYTF. The complete variable domain, with remaining parts taken from reference TRBV5-1 and TRBJ1-2, reads KAGVTQTPRYLIKTRGQQVTLSCSPISGHRSVSWYQQTPGQGLQFLFEYFSETQRNKGNFPGRFSGRQFSNSRSEMNVSTLELGDSALYLCASSSGTRVTHGYTFGSGTRLTVV.

This rearrangement joins TRBV4-3 to TRBJ2-1; tentatively, D is TRBD2 (5 bases). The CDR3 is 15 amino acids. Germline-derived CDR1 and CDR2 are LGHNA and YSLEER. The V gene lost 0 bases and the J gene lost 6 bases, with 12 bases spanning the gap. DNA for the CDR3: TGCGCCAGCAGCCAAGAACTAGAGGGTCTCAATGAGCAGTTCTTC. Protein product: CASSQELEGLNEQFF.

The rearrangement uses TRBV27 and TRBJ2-7, with D maybe TRBD1 (5 bases). V was shortened by 2 bases and J by 3 bases, with 5 bases between the two germline ends. This CDR3 has 12 amino acids. Germline loops: CDR1 MNHEY, CDR2 SMNVEV (reference sequence). The CDR3 here is CASSLRGYEQYF. CDR3 nucleotide sequence: TGTGCCAGCAGTTTAAGGGGCTACGAGCAGTACTTC.

The genes are TRBV27 and TRBJ2-2, with 8 bases fitting TRBD1. In germline, CDR1 is MNHEY, CDR2 SMNVEV (reference sequence). Trimming removed 5 bases from V and 6 bases from J; junction bases left unmatched: 11. The CDR3 covers 16 residues. DNA for the CDR3: TGTGCCAGCAGTGAACCTCGAGACAGGGGACCCGGGGAGCTGTTTTTT. The encoded protein is CASSEPRDRGPGELFF.

The chain joins TRBV28 to TRBJ2-7, with 9 nucleotides matching TRBD1. Germline lookup yields CDR1 MDHEN and CDR2 SYDVKM. This CDR3 is built from 15 residues. V trimming: 5 bases; J trimming: 1 base; junction bases outside the gene matches: 6. The CDR3 region is CASSTAGQGSYEQYV. CDR3 bases: TGTGCCAGCAGTACCGCGGGACAGGGTTCCTACGAGCAGTACGTC.